This T cell receptor (beta chain) was recorded in a study of blood T cell repertoires in COVID-19. The wider study: The United States, Italy and Spain supplied acute and convalescent COVID-19 samples. PBMCs, B-cell-depleted T cells, or T cells were the source of the cDNA or gDNA that made up the material.

This CDR3 spans 12 amino acids. Germline V gene sequence: CDR1 SGHTA, CDR2 FQGNSA. V dropped 5 bases and J dropped 6 bases, with 11 bases sitting between them. The authors' processing: By means of reference gene primer amplification, nucleated cell counts were estimated. The table came from immunoSEQ multiplex PCR; TCRdb's copy has only in-frame clones and leaves some out. D and trimming were read from the DNA, whereas the V and J calls and clone size are those reported in that table. The data show fewer than 200,000 clones, approximately 85% seen once. The source of this sequence is a woman older than 75 with acute or convalescent COVID-19. Material for sequencing was peripheral blood. The V call is TRBV7-2, the J call TRBJ2-7; D is unresolved. The CDR3 loop reads CASSPRFVEQYF. The CDR3 DNA follows: TGTGCCAGCAGCCCCCGGTTTGTCGAGCAGTACTTC.